This TCR beta chain appears in the sequencing data of a study of blood T cell repertoires in COVID-19. Assay: immunoSEQ multiplex PCR; the TCRdb copy retains only in-frame clones and omits some. The profile shows a few hundred thousand clones, 82% of them singletons. The V and J ends lost 4 bases and 5 bases, in that order; junction bases with no gene match: 2. This CDR3 is 15 amino acids long. CDR1 LNHDA and CDR2 SQIVND come from the germline V gene (reference sequence). In this sample, this clone turned up once. The chain links TRBV19 to TRBJ2-2, with 12 bases aligning to TRBD1. This TCR derives from a woman between 18 and 29 years old with acute or convalescent COVID-19. The sequenced material came from peripheral blood. The CDR3 coding sequence is TGTGCCAGTAGTAGGGACAGGGGGCAAACCGGGGAGCTGTTTTTT. Translating it yields CASSRDRGQTGELFF.